This section outlines one TCR beta chain sequence together with its context. The antigen is undetermined. At one of its ends the junction is not consistent with the germline gene, which may arise from a read error. These data come from a study of T cell clonotyping in hematopoietic cell transplantation. Study-level information: Cytoreduction preceded collection of pretransplant recipient samples. Findings of the study overall: Pathologically expanded recipient clonotypes increased progressively from day 30 to day 180 as diversity fell. Without cell sorting, CD4 versus CD8 contributions remain unresolved.

This CDR3 has 11 amino acids. Germline V gene lookup returns CDR1 SGHVS and CDR2 FNYEAQ. This sample's time point: recipient sample about 28 days before transplant, after cytoreduction. Recipients were bled about 28 days pretransplant and at posttransplant days 30, 100, 180. Only in-frame clones appear in the TCRdb table, and some are missing; sequencing was by immunoSEQ multiplex PCR. The sample lists some 76,000 clones; approximately 95% were seen once. The rearrangement uses TRBV7-6 and TRBJ2-1; D might be TRBD2 (5 bases). The receptor's source is a woman in her fifties or sixties with acute myeloid leukemia. Some clones in this sample may be carry-over from other donors' samples. This material consisted of peripheral blood mononuclear cells, taken before stem cell transplant. Here the CDR3 reads CASSQLDLVVF. CDR3 nucleotide sequence: TGTGCCAGCAGCCAACTAGATCTTGTAGTCTTC.